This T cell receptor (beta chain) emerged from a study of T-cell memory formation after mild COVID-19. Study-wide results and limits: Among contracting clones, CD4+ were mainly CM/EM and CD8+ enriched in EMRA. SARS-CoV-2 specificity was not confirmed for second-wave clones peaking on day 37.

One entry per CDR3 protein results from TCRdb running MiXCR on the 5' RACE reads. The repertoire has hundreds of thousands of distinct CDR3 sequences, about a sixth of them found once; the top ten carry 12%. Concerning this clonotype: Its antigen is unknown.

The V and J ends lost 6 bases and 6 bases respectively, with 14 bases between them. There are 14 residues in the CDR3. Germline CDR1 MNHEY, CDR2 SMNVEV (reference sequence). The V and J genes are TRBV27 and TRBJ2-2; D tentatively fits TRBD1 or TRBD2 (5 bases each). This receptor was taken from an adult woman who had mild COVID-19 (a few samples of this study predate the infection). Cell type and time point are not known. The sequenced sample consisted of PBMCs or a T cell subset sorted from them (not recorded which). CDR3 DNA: TGTGCCAGCAGGGGCAGGGAGTTTGCCGGGGAGCTGTTTTTT. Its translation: CASRGREFAGELFF.